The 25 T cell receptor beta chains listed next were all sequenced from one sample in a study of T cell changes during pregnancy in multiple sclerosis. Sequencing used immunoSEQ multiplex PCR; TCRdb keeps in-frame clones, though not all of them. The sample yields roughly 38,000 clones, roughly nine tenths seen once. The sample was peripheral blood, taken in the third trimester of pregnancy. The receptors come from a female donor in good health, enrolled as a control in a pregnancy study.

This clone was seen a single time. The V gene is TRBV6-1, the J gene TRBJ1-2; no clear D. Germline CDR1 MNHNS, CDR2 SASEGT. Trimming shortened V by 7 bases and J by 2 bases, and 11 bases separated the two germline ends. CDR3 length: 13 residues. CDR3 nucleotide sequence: TGTGCCAGCACCGCGACACAGAACTATGGCTACACCTTC. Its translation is CASTATQNYGYTF.

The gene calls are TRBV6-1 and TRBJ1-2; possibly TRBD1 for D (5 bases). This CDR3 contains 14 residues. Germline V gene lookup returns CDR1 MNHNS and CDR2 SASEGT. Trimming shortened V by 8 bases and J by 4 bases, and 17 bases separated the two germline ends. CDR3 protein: CASEPGGDVYGYTF. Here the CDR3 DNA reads TGTGCCAGCGAACCGGGGGGAGATGTCTATGGCTACACCTTC.

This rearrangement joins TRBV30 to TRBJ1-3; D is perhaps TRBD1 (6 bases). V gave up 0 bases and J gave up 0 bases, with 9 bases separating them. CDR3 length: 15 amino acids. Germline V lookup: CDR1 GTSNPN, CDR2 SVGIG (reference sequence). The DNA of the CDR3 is TGTGCCTGGAGTGTACAGGGCAGCTCTGGAAACACCATATATTTT. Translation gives CAWSVQGSSGNTIYF. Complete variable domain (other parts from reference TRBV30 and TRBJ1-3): SQTIHQWPATLVQPVGSPLSLECTVEGTSNPNLYWYRQAAGRGLQLLFYSVGIGQISSEVPQNLSASRPQDRQFILSSKKLLLSDSGFYLCAWSVQGSSGNTIYFGEGSWLTVV.

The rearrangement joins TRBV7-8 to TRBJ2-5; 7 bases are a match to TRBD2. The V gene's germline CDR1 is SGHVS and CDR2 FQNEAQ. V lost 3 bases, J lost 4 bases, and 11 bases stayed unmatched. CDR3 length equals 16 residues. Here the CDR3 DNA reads TGTGCCAGCAGCTTTAGCGGGCTAGGGAGAGTAGAGACCCAGTACTTC. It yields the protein CASSFSGLGRVETQYF.

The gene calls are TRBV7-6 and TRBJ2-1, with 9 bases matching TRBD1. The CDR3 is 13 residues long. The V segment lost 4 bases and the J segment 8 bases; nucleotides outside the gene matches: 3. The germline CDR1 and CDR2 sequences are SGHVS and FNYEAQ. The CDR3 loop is CASSSRTGDEQFF. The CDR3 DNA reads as TGTGCCAGCAGCTCGAGGACAGGGGATGAGCAGTTCTTC.

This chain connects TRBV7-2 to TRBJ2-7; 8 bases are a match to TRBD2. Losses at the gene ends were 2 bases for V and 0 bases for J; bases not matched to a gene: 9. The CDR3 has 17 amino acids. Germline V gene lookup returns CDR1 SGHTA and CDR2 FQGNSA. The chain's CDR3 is CASSLSPLAGFSYEQYF. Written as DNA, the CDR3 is TGTGCCAGCAGCTTAAGTCCATTAGCGGGGTTCTCCTACGAGCAGTACTTC.

CDR3 residues: CASSSADREGFF. The CDR3 DNA reads as TGTGCCAGCAGCTCAGCGGACAGGGAGGGTTTCTTT. This chain connects TRBV7-9 to TRBJ1-1; 8 positions match TRBD1. Trimming removed 4 bases from V and 13 bases from J; junction bases left unmatched: 8. Germline CDR1 is SEHNR and CDR2 is FQNEAQ (reference sequence). The CDR3 runs to 12 residues.

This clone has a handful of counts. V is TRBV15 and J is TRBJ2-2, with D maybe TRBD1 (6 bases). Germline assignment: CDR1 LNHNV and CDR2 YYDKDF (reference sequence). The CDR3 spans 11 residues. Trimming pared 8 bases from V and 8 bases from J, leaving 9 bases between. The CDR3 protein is CATLRGGELFF. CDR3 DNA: TGTGCCACCCTCAGGGGAGGGGAGCTGTTTTTT.

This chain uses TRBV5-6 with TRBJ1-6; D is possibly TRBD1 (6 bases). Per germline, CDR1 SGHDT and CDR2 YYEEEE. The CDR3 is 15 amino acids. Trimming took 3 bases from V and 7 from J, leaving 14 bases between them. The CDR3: CASSSYRVINSPLHF. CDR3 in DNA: TGTGCCAGCAGCTCTTACAGGGTAATAAATTCACCCCTCCACTTT.

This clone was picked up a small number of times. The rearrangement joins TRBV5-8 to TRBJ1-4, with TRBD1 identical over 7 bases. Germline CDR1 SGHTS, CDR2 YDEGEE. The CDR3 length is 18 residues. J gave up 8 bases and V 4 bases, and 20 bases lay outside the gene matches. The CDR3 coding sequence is TGTGCCAGCAGCCCCGACAGGGCATCCAGTTTTATTTCCGAAAAACTGTTTTTT. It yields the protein CASSPDRASSFISEKLFF. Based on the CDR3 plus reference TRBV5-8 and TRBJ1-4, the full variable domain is EAGVTQSPTHLIKTRGQQATLRCSPISGHTSVYWYQQALGLGLQFLLWYDEGEERNRGNFPPRFSGRQFPNYSSELNVNALELEDSALYLCASSPDRASSFISEKLFFGSGTQLSVL.

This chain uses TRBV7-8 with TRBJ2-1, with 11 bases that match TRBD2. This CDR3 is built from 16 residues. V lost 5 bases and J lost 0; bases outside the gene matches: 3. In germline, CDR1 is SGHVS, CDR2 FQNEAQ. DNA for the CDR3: TGTGCCAGCAGCGCTGGACTAGCGGGCTCCTACAATGAGCAGTTCTTC. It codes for CASSAGLAGSYNEQFF. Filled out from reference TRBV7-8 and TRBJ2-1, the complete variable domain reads GAGVSQSPRYKVAKRGQDVALRCDPISGHVSLFWYQQALGQGPEFLTYFQNEAQLDKSGLPSDRFFAERPEGSVSTLKIQRTQQEDSAVYLCASSAGLAGSYNEQFFGPGTRLTVL.

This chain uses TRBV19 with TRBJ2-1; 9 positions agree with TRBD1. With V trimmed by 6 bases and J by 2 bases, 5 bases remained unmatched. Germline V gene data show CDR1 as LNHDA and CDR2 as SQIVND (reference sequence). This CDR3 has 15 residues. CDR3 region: CASSADRGAYNEQFF. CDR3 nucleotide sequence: TGTGCCAGTAGCGCGGACAGGGGCGCCTACAATGAGCAGTTCTTC.

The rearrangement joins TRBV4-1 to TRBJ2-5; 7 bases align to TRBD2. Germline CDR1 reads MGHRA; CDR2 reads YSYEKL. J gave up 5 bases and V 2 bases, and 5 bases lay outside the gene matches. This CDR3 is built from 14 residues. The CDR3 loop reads CASSQQGGTETQYF. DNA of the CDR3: TGCGCCAGCAGCCAACAGGGAGGGACGGAGACCCAGTACTTC.

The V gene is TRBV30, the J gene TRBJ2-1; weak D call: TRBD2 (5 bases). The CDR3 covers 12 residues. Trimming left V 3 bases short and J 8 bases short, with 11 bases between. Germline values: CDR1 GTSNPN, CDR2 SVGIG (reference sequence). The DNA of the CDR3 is TGTGCCTGGAGCCTAGGGCGGGATGAGCAGTTCTTC. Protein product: CAWSLGRDEQFF.

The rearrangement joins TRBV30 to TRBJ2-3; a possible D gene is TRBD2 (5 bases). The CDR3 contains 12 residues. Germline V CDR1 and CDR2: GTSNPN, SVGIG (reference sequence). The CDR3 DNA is TGTGCACGAGGAGGACGCGCAGATACGCAGTATTTT. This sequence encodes CARGGRADTQYF. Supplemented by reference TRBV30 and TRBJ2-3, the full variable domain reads SQTIHQWPATLVQPVGSPLSLECTVEGTSNPNLYWYRQAAGRGLQLLFYSVGIGQISSEVPQNLSASRPQDRQFILSSKKLLLSDSGFYLCARGGRADTQYFGPGTRLTVL.

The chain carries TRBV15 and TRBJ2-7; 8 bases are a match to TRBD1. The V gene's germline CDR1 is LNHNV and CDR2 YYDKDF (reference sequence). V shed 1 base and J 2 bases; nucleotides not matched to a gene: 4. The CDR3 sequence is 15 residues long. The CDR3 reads CATSRGGQAAYEQYF. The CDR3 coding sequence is TGTGCCACCAGCAGAGGGGGACAGGCCGCCTACGAGCAGTACTTC.

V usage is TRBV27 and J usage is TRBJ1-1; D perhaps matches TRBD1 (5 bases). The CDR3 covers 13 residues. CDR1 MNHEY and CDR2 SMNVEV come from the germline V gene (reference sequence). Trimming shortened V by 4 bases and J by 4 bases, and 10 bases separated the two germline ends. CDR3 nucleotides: TGTGCCAGCAGTTGGGGCCTCGGCACTGAAGCTTTCTTT. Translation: CASSWGLGTEAFF.

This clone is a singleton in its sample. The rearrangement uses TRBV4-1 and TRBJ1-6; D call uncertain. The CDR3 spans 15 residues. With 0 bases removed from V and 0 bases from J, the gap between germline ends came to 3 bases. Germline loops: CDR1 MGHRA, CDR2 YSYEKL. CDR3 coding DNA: TGCGCCAGCAGCCAAGATAGCTCCTATAATTCACCCCTCCACTTT. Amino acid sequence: CASSQDSSYNSPLHF.

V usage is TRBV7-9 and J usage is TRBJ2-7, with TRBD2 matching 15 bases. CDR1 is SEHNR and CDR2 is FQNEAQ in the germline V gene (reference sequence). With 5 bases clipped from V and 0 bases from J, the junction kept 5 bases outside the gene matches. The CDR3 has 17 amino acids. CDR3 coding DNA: TGTGCCAGCAGCCTGGGACTAGCGGGGGGAATCTCCTACGAGCAGTACTTC. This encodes CASSLGLAGGISYEQYF.

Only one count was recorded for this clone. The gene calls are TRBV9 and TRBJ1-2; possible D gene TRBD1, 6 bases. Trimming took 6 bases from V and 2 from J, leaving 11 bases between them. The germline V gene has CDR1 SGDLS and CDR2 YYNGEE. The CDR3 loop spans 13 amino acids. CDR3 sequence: CASTSTGNYGYTF. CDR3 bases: TGTGCCAGCACCTCTACAGGGAACTATGGCTACACCTTC. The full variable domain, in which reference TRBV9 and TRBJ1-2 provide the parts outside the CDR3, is DSGVTQTPKHLITATGQRVTLRCSPRSGDLSVYWYQQSLDQGLQFLIQYYNGEERAKGNILERFSAQQFPDLHSELNLSSLELGDSALYFCASTSTGNYGYTFGSGTRLTVV.

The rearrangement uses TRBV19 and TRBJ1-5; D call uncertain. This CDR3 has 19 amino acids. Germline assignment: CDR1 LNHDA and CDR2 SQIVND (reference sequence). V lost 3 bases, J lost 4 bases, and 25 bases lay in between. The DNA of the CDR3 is TGTGCCAGTAGTATCCCGCACGAGGAAGCGCGGTATCTGAATCAGCCCCAGCATTTT. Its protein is CASSIPHEEARYLNQPQHF.

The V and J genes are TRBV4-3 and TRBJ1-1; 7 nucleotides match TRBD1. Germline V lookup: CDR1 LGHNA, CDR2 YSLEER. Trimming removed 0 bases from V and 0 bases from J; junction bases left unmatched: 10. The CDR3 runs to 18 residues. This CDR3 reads CASSQDLGTGALNTEAFF. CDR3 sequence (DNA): TGCGCCAGCAGCCAAGATCTGGGCACAGGGGCCCTGAACACTGAAGCTTTCTTT.

The CDR3, as DNA: TGTGCCAGCAGAGCCGGGTCGTACGGTTATGGCTACACCTTC. Protein: CASRAGSYGYGYTF. The rearrangement links TRBV28 to TRBJ1-2; D is undetermined. The germline CDR1 and CDR2 sequences are MDHEN and SYDVKM. V lost 6 bases and J 5 bases, leaving 16 bases between the germline ends. The CDR3 sequence is 14 residues long.

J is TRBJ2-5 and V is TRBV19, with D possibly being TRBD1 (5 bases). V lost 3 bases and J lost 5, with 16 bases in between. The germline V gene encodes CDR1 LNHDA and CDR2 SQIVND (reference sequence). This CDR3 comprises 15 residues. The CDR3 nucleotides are TGTGCCAGTAGTATCGGAAAGGGGCCAACGGAGACCCAGTACTTC. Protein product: CASSIGKGPTETQYF.

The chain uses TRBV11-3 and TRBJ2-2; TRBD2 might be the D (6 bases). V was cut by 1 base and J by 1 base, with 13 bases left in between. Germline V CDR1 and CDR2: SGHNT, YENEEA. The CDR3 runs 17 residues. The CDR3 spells CASSLGARRGNTGELFF. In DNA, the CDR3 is TGTGCCAGCAGCTTAGGTGCTAGGCGGGGGAACACCGGGGAGCTGTTTTTT.